This T cell receptor beta chain was retrieved from a study of shared clonotypes between healthy human individuals. Study-level information: Every donor yielded three CD4 naive, three CD4 memory, two CD8 naive and one CD8 memory plate. Overall study results and limits: Large depth notwithstanding, sorted-subset sequencing proved incomplete by rarefaction. Generation probability values for non-shared clonotypes were lower than those for clonotypes shared by all four donors.

The ends were cut back, 4 bases at V and 4 bases at J, with 16 bases in the middle. This CDR3 comprises 15 residues. Germline CDR1 reads SGHTA; CDR2 reads FQGNSA. Sequencing was performed with immunoSEQ multiplex PCR; in TCRdb, only in-frame clones are kept and a portion is missing. The sample records 2,500,000 or so clones, more than 85% being singletons. For this clone: Its antigen is not identified.

Sequencing input: naive CD4+ T cells from PBMCs. Subset meaning: CD45RA+ positively selected. The receptor's source is a man between 18 and 35 years old in good health. Some clones in this sample may be carry-over from other donors' samples. The rearrangement joins TRBV7-2 to TRBJ1-2; D call uncertain. The CDR3 DNA follows: TGTGCCAGCAGCTCCGGGAGGGCACAGATCTATGGCTACACCTTC. It specifies CASSSGRAQIYGYTF.